These 4 T cell receptor beta chains were all obtained from the same sample, sequenced in a study of tumor-infiltrating lymphocytes in glioblastoma multiforme. Multiple V-beta primers and a C-beta primer amplified TCRB from RNA. From the multiplex PCR reads, TCRdb called clonotypes with MiXCR, one entry per CDR3 protein. This table holds about 9,600 distinct CDR3 sequences, around 71% found once. Source material: brain tumor tissue. The receptors were gathered from a male donor with glioblastoma.

This clonotype has at least ten counts. The V gene is TRBV5-1, the J gene TRBJ2-2; TRBD1 might be the D (6 bases). Per the germline V gene, CDR1 is SGHRS and CDR2 is YFSETQ. V was clipped by 4 bases and J by 3 bases, with 19 bases between them. The CDR3 spans 17 residues. The CDR3: CASSSQGRQDYTGELFF. Here the CDR3 DNA reads TGCGCCAGCAGCAGCCAGGGACGACAGGATTACACCGGGGAGCTGTTTTTT.

V and J are TRBV6-1 and TRBJ2-1, with 8 bases identical to TRBD2. This CDR3 is 14 amino acids long. The V and J ends lost 10 bases and 9 bases, in that order; junction bases with no gene match: 14. Germline V CDR1 and CDR2: MNHNS, SASEGT. Here the CDR3 DNA reads TGTGCCACCCACCGGGCTAGCGGGCGTAGTGAGCAGTTCTTC. It translates to CATHRASGRSEQFF.

This clonotype was recorded once. The chain recombines TRBV6-1 with TRBJ1-5; D uncertain. Germline V CDR1 and CDR2: MNHNS, SASEGT. Trimming took off 10 bases at V and 1 base at J, with 5 bases between the two ends. The CDR3 totals 11 residues. The CDR3 nucleotides are TGTGCCACCGGGAGCAATCAGCCCCAGCATTTT. It is translated as CATGSNQPQHF.

The chain is built from TRBV10-3 and TRBJ2-5; D is possibly TRBD1 (5 bases). V was trimmed by 4 bases and J by 5 bases, leaving 8 bases between them. CDR3 length: 12 amino acids. Germline V gene sequence: CDR1 ENHRY, CDR2 SYGVKD. The CDR3 sequence: CAISAGRETQYF. For the CDR3, the DNA is TGTGCCATCAGTGCAGGGCGGGAGACCCAGTACTTC.